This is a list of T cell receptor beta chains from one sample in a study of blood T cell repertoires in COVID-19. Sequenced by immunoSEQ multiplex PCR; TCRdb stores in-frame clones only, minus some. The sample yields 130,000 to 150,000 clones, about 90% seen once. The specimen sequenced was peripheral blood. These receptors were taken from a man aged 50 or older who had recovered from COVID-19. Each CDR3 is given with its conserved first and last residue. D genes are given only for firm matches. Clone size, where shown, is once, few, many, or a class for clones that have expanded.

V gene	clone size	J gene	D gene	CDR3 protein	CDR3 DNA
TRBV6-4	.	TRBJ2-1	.	CASSPTTNNEQFF	TGTGCCAGCAGTCCTACTACTAACAATGAGCAGTTCTTC
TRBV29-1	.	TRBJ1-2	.	CSVMDKVNYGYTF	TGCAGCGTCATGGACAAGGTTAACTATGGCTACACCTTC
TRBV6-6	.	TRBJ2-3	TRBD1	CASSYRGRSDTQYF	TGTGCCAGCAGTTACAGGGGGCGATCAGATACGCAGTATTTT
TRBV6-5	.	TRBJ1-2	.	CASSYTEGAPSYTF	TGTGCCAGCAGTTACACGGAAGGGGCCCCGAGCTACACCTTC
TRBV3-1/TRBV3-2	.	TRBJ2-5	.	CASSQRKTGEVKETQYF	TGTGCCAGCAGCCAAAGAAAGACAGGAGAGGTAAAAGAGACCCAGTACTTC
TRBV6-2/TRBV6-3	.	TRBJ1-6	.	CASSYSAGNSPLHF	TGTGCCAGCAGTTACTCGGCGGGTAATTCACCCCTCCACTTT
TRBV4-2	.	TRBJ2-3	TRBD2	CASSQGSGGGTDTQYF	TGTGCCAGCAGCCAAGGGAGCGGGGGGGGCACAGATACGCAGTATTTT
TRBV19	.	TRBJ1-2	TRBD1	CASSIGQGQGFSPGYTF	TGTGCCAGTAGTATTGGCCAGGGACAGGGTTTTTCGCCTGGCTACACCTTC
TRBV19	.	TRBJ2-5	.	CASSIWDGGKETQYF	TGTGCCAGTAGTATATGGGACGGCGGGAAGGAGACCCAGTACTTC
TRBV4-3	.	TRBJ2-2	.	CASSQDRRQRARLGELFF	TGCGCCAGCAGCCAAGATCGGCGGCAGAGGGCTCGGTTGGGGGAGCTGTTTTTT
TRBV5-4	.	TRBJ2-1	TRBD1	CASSIGQGATQFF	TGTGCCAGCAGCATCGGACAGGGGGCTACGCAGTTCTTC
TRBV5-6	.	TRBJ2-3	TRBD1	CASSFRDRGPDTQYF	TGTGCCAGCAGCTTCCGAGACAGGGGGCCAGATACGCAGTATTTT
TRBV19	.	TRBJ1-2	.	CASSTPLGGGVYGYTF	TGTGCCAGTAGTACCCCCCTGGGGGGGGGCGTCTATGGCTACACCTTC
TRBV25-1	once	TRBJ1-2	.	CASTMDSYGYTF	TGTGCCAGCACCATGGACAGCTATGGCTACACCTTC
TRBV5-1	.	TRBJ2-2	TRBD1	CASRTTGDTGELFF	TGCGCCAGCAGAACGACAGGGGACACCGGGGAGCTGTTTTTT
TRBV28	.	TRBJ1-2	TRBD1	CASTTPDRVVGYTF	TGTGCCAGCACCACCCCGGACAGGGTGGTCGGCTACACCTTC
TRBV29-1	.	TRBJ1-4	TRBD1	CSVVTGTGGGKDEKLFF	TGCAGCGTTGTTACCGGGACAGGGGGCGGGAAGGACGAAAAACTGTTTTTT
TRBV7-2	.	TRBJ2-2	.	CASSRHGLTNTGELFF	TGTGCCAGCAGCCGTCACGGACTGACAAACACCGGGGAGCTGTTTTTT
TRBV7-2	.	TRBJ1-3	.	CASSFGRNPGNTIYF	TGTGCCAGCAGCTTCGGGAGGAACCCTGGAAACACCATATATTTT
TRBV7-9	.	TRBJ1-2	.	CASSLAGEHALLYGYTF	TGTGCCAGCAGCTTAGCGGGCGAACATGCCCTCCTCTATGGCTACACCTTC
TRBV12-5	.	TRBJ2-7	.	CASKGAGASYEQYF	TGTGCTAGTAAAGGGGCAGGGGCCTCCTACGAGCAGTACTTC
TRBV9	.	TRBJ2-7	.	CASSVEQGHSYEQYF	TGTGCCAGCAGCGTAGAACAGGGCCACTCCTACGAGCAGTACTTC
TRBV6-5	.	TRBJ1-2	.	CASSYSLGTYYGYTF	TGTGCCAGCAGTTACTCCCTCGGGACTTACTATGGCTACACCTTC
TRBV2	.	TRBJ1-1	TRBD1	CASRDLRLDRGNTEAFF	TGTGCCAGCAGGGACCTCCGCCTAGACAGGGGGAACACTGAAGCTTTCTTT
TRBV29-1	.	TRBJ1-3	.	CSVEDPPGGNTIYF	TGCAGCGTTGAAGACCCCCCGGGGGGAAACACCATATATTTT
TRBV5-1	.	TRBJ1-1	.	CASTPGGTPEEAFF	TGCGCCAGCACCCCGGGGGGGACACCGGAGGAAGCTTTCTTT
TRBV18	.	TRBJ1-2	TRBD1	CASSPGTDYGYTF	TGTGCCAGCTCACCCGGGACAGACTATGGCTACACCTTC
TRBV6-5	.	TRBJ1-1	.	CASSYQRGHTEAFF	TGTGCCAGCAGTTACCAGCGGGGCCACACTGAAGCTTTCTTT
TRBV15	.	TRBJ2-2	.	CATSRQGDTGELFF	TGTGCCACCAGCAGACAGGGTGACACCGGGGAGCTGTTTTTT
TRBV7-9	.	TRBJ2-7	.	CASSPRSQGFEQYF	TGTGCCAGCAGCCCCAGGAGTCAGGGATTCGAGCAGTACTTC
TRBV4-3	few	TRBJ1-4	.	CASSRGGATNEKLFF	TGCGCCAGCAGCCGGGGCGGTGCAACTAATGAAAAACTGTTTTTT
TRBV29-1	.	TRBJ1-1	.	CSVSRVGNTEAFF	TGCAGCGTTTCCAGGGTTGGGAACACTGAAGCTTTCTTT
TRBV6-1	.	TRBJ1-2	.	CASSDMLIRGSRHGYTF	TGTGCCAGCAGTGACATGTTAATCAGGGGCTCGCGCCATGGCTACACCTTC
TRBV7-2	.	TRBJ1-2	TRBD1	CASSTDRGRRYGYTF	TGTGCCAGCAGCACCGACAGGGGGAGGAGGTATGGCTACACCTTC
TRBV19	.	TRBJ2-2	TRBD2	CASSIDGLAVGGELFF	TGTGCCAGTAGTATAGACGGACTAGCGGTCGGCGGGGAGCTGTTTTTT
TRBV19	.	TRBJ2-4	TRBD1	CASSYDRGVNIQYF	TGTGCCAGTAGTTATGACAGGGGGGTAAACATTCAGTACTTC
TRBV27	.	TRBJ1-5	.	CASTPPLQGPHQPQHF	TGTGCCAGCACCCCACCATTGCAGGGGCCCCATCAGCCCCAGCATTTT
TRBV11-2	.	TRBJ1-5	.	CASSPTGQPQHF	TGTGCCAGCAGCCCAACCGGGCAGCCCCAGCATTTT